This entry is about one TCR beta chain. The antigen remains undetermined. The same CDR3 arises from other DNA sequences in this sample as well. This specimen belongs to a study of shared clonotypes between healthy human individuals. The study's findings and limits: Generation probabilities of non-shared clonotypes were lower (relative to those shared by all four donors). It was only blood that was sampled, and tissue repertoires likely differ. Sorted-subset samples were not fully sequenced, rarefaction indicated.

Produced via immunoSEQ multiplex PCR; TCRdb's table is partial and in-frame only. Of around 650,000 clones listed, around 96% were seen once; the top ten hold roughly 0.12%. Selected positively for CCR7 and CD45RO-negative, naive CD8 cells excluded terminally differentiated effector memory CD45RA+ cells. The specimen sequenced was naive CD8+ T cells sorted from blood. This receptor was obtained from a woman aged 25 to 39 in good health.

CDR3 amino acids: CASSDGEQYF. In DNA, the CDR3 is TGTGCCAGCAGTGATGGGGAGCAGTACTTC. V is TRBV6-1 and J is TRBJ2-7; D ambiguous. The CDR3 contains 10 residues. Germline V gives CDR1 MNHNS, CDR2 SASEGT. Trimming shortened V by 3 bases and J by 7 bases, and 4 bases separated the two germline ends.